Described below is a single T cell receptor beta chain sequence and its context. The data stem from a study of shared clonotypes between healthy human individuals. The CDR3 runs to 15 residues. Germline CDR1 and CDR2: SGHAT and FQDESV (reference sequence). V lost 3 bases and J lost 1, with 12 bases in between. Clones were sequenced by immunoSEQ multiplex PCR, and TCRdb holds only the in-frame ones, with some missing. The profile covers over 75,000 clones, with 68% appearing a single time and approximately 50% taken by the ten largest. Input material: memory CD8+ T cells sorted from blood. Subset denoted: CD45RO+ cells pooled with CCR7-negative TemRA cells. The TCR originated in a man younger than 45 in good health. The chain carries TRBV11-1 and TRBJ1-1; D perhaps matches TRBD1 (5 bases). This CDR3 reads CASSLFATENTEAFF. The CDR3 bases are TGTGCCAGCAGCTTGTTTGCGACAGAGAACACTGAAGCTTTCTTT.